This T cell receptor (beta chain) is from a study of CXCR3-negative and CXCR3-positive naive CD8 T cells. Study conclusions and caveats: Naive cells positive for CXCR3 carried more hydrophobic TRB CDR3s than CXCR3-negative ones.

Germline CDR1 MDHEN, CDR2 SYDVKM. This CDR3 region has 13 residues. Points on this clonotype: What it recognizes is unknown.

The method, 5' RACE with UMI labels, was used to prepare the TRB cDNA libraries. TCRdb re-analyzed the 5' RACE reads; it lists each CDR3 protein once, without DNA. Reported are approximately 140,000 distinct CDR3 sequences; the ten largest clones contain under 0.35%. This chain connects TRBV28 to TRBJ1-5; TCRdb's D call of TRBD1 is untestable without DNA. Sequencing used naive CXCR3+ CD8+ T cells from blood. Subset described: CD45RO-CCR7+CD27+CD95- naive CD8+ T cells expressing CXCR3 (TNR3+). The receptor comes from a human donor in good health. Some clones in this sample may be carry-over from other donors' samples. This CDR3 reads CASSLPGDQPQHF.